Following are 19 T cell receptor beta chains from one sample sequenced in a study of blood T cell repertoires in COVID-19. TCRdb's copy holds only in-frame clones and misses some; the assay was immunoSEQ multiplex PCR. The sample comprises roughly 300,000 clones, 65% to 90% of which are singletons, and about 7% rests with the top ten. The sample was peripheral blood. Receptors were obtained from a human donor in a cohort sampled during active COVID-19.

The V and J genes are TRBV9 and TRBJ2-3, with D hard to call. The CDR3 length is 11 residues. Per the germline V gene, CDR1 is SGDLS and CDR2 is YYNGEE. Trimming shortened V by 4 bases and J by 7 bases, and 7 bases separated the two germline ends. CDR3 sequence (DNA): TGTGCCAGCAGCAAAGACAATACGCAGTATTTT. This translates into CASSKDNTQYF.

The chain carries TRBV19 and TRBJ2-7, with D possibly matching TRBD2 (6 bases). The V end was cut by 0 bases, the J end by 2 bases, with 11 bases between. The CDR3 runs to 15 residues. Germline V gives CDR1 LNHDA, CDR2 SQIVND (reference sequence). As DNA, the CDR3 is TGTGCCAGTAGTATAGAGTACGGGGGTACCTACGAGCAGTACTTC. Translation gives CASSIEYGGTYEQYF.

The chain uses TRBV3-1 (or the pseudogene TRBV3-2) and TRBJ2-3; a possible D gene is TRBD2 (5 bases). Germline CDR1 is LGHDT and CDR2 is YNNKEL (reference sequence). Trimming took off 6 bases at V and 2 bases at J, with 18 bases between the two ends. CDR3 size: 16 residues. The CDR3 coding sequence is TGTGCCAGCAGTCATGAAGGCCGACTACTCACAGATACGCAGTATTTT. The encoded protein is CASSHEGRLLTDTQYF.

The rearrangement uses TRBV5-1 and TRBJ1-1, with a weak D call TRBD1 (6 bases). Germline V CDR1 and CDR2: SGHRS, YFSETQ. Trimming pared 6 bases from V and 3 bases from J, leaving 12 bases between. CDR3 length equals 13 residues. CDR3 nucleotide sequence: TGCGCCAGCAAGGGGGAGGGTTACACTGAAGCTTTCTTT. It encodes CASKGEGYTEAFF.

V gene TRBV27 combines with J gene TRBJ1-5, with 9 bases identical to TRBD1. The germline V gene encodes CDR1 MNHEY and CDR2 SMNVEV (reference sequence). J lost 5 bases, V lost 6 bases, and 8 bases had no gene match. This CDR3 region has 15 residues. The CDR3 loop is CASSPGTGTYQPQHF. DNA of the CDR3: TGTGCCAGCAGCCCCGGGACAGGGACATATCAGCCCCAGCATTTT.

This clone occurred once. The chain is built from TRBV9 and TRBJ2-1; D is unresolved. The length of the CDR3 is 9 residues. The germline V gene has CDR1 SGDLS and CDR2 YYNGEE. The V gene lost 7 bases and the J gene lost 8 bases, with 4 bases spanning the gap. Here the CDR3 reads CASEDEQFF. The CDR3 nucleotides read TGTGCCAGCGAGGATGAGCAGTTCTTC.

The J gene is TRBJ2-3, the V gene TRBV5-6, with 15 bases that match TRBD2. V gave up 6 bases and J gave up 2 bases; unmatched junction bases: 13. The CDR3 totals 19 residues. Germline loops: CDR1 SGHDT, CDR2 YYEEEE. DNA for the CDR3: TGTGCCAGCATCGAGACAGGACTAGCGGGGGGGCGTGACACAGATACGCAGTATTTT. Translating it yields CASIETGLAGGRDTDTQYF.

Only one count was recorded for this clone. The J gene is TRBJ1-1, the V gene TRBV6-5, with TRBD1 identical over 7 bases. The V gene's germline CDR1 is MNHEY and CDR2 SVGAGI. With 6 bases clipped from V and 1 base from J, the junction kept 5 bases outside the gene matches. CDR3 size: 14 residues. The CDR3 DNA sequence: TGTGCCAGCAGGGGACAGCTCACGAACACTGAAGCTTTCTTT. Translation: CASRGQLTNTEAFF.

This chain links TRBV29-1 with TRBJ2-7, with D possibly TRBD1 on 5 matching bases. Germline V gives CDR1 SQVTM, CDR2 ANQGSEA. This CDR3 is built from 13 residues. V shed 6 bases and J shed 2 bases, with 14 bases lying between them. The CDR3 loop is CSVGQGPTYEQYF. The CDR3 DNA reads TGCAGCGTGGGCCAGGGCCCAACCTACGAGCAGTACTTC.

The chain joins TRBV5-1 to TRBJ2-1; D may be TRBD1 (5 bases). CDR3 length: 12 amino acids. The ends were cut back, 0 bases at V and 8 bases at J, with 6 bases in the middle. Germline V gives CDR1 SGHRS, CDR2 YFSETQ. The CDR3 coding sequence is TGCGCCAGCAGCTTGGCCAGGGATGAGCAGTTCTTC. It codes for CASSLARDEQFF.

The chain combines TRBV2 with TRBJ2-6, with 11 bases identical to TRBD1. The CDR3 sequence is 16 residues long. Germline CDR1 SNHLY, CDR2 FYNNEI. Losses at the gene ends were 8 bases for V and 0 bases for J; bases not matched to a gene: 3. The CDR3, as DNA: TGTGCCAGCGGTGGGACAGGGGGCTCTGGGGCCAACGTCCTGACTTTC. Translated, it gives CASGGTGGSGANVLTF.

V usage is TRBV24-1 and J usage is TRBJ2-7; D may be TRBD2 (5 bases). Germline values: CDR1 KGHDR, CDR2 SFDVKD. V lost 4 bases and J lost 4, with 16 bases in between. The CDR3 contains 15 residues. This CDR3 reads CATSDQRQGGYEQYF. The CDR3 DNA follows: TGTGCCACCAGTGACCAAAGACAAGGCGGGTACGAGCAGTACTTC.

In its sample, this clone was seen a few times. The rearrangement joins TRBV7-9 to TRBJ2-7, with D possibly TRBD1 on 6 matching bases. This CDR3 region has 14 residues. Trimming left V 3 bases short and J 5 bases short, with 14 bases between. Germline V gene lookup returns CDR1 SEHNR and CDR2 FQNEAQ (reference sequence). The CDR3 loop is CASSLGQGLHEQYF. The CDR3 DNA is TGTGCCAGCAGCTTGGGCCAGGGGCTCCACGAGCAGTACTTC.

The rearrangement links TRBV15 to TRBJ1-5; D is undetermined. Trimming took off 5 bases at V and 0 bases at J, with 11 bases between the two ends. CDR1 is LNHNV, CDR2 YYDKDF, per germline (reference sequence). CDR3 length: 15 amino acids. The CDR3, as DNA: TGTGCCACCAGCCCCAACAGTTATAGCAATCAGCCCCAGCATTTT. Protein: CATSPNSYSNQPQHF.

V usage is TRBV25-1 and J usage is TRBJ1-1, with D hard to call. V lost 3 bases, J lost 5 bases, and 13 bases lay in between. The CDR3 sequence is 14 residues long. The V gene's germline CDR1 is MGHDK and CDR2 SYGVNS. CDR3 nucleotides: TGTGCCAGCAGTGACGCCGTTGGAGGGACTGAAGCTTTCTTT. Protein product: CASSDAVGGTEAFF.

The rearrangement links TRBV7-2 to TRBJ2-1; 7 bases line up with TRBD2. This CDR3 has 14 amino acids. V was clipped by 5 bases and J by 8 bases; unmatched bases: 9. The germline gives CDR1 SGHTA, CDR2 FQGNSA. The DNA for the CDR3 is TGTGCCAGCAGCATCCGGGACTACCGGCATGAGCAGTTCTTC. Its translation: CASSIRDYRHEQFF.

This sequence joins TRBV7-9 and TRBJ2-5, with TRBD2 matching 10 bases. V lost 2 bases and J lost 5; bases outside the gene matches: 5. The germline V gene encodes CDR1 SEHNR and CDR2 FQNEAQ (reference sequence). This CDR3 has 15 amino acids. CDR3: CASSLSGLAMETQYF. The CDR3 region has the DNA TGTGCCAGCAGCTTATCGGGACTAGCGATGGAGACCCAGTACTTC.

The chain joins TRBV5-1 to TRBJ1-1; D is perhaps TRBD1 (5 bases). The germline gives CDR1 SGHRS, CDR2 YFSETQ. The CDR3 covers 14 residues. Deletions cut 2 bases from V and 6 bases from J, with 14 bases between. The CDR3 coding sequence is TGCGCCAGCAGCTTCGACAGCCTAATATCTGAAGCTTTCTTT. Translated, it gives CASSFDSLISEAFF.

This sequence joins TRBV18 and TRBJ1-2; the D gene is possibly TRBD1 (5 bases). The CDR3 runs to 14 residues. Germline loops: CDR1 KGHSH, CDR2 LQKENI. Trimming removed 3 bases at V and 2 bases at J, with 10 bases between. This CDR3 is CASSPWGDNYGYTF. DNA for the CDR3: TGTGCCAGCTCACCTTGGGGGGACAACTATGGCTACACCTTC.